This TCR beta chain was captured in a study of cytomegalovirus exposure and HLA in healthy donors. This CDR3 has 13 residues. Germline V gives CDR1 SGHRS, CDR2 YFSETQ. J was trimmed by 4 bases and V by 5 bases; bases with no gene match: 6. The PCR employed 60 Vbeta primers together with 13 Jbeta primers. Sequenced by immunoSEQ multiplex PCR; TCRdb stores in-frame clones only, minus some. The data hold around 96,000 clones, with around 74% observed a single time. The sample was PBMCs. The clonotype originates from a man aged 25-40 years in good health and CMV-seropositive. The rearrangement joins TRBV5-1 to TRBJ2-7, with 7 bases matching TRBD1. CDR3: CASRTGPGYEQYF. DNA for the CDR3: TGCGCCAGCAGGACAGGGCCTGGATACGAGCAGTACTTC.